The 5 T cell receptor beta chains below all came from one sample that was sequenced in a study of Graves' ophthalmopathy and Graves' hyperthyroidism. RNA transcripts yielded amplified TCR beta CDR3 regions. After a first-round RT-PCR with HTBI primers, a second-round multiplex PCR was run. TCRdb passed the multiplex PCR reads through MiXCR, listing each CDR3 protein once. The sample yields about 640,000 distinct CDR3 sequences, roughly 39% seen once. The material sequenced was peripheral blood. All receptors come from an adult man with Graves' ophthalmopathy.

The V gene is TRBV2, the J gene TRBJ2-7; 12 bases are shared with TRBD2. With 8 bases clipped from V and 3 bases from J, the junction kept 5 bases outside the gene matches. Germline CDR1 is SNHLY and CDR2 is FYNNEI. CDR3 length: 14 residues. The CDR3 is CASSTSGSLYEQYF. The CDR3 DNA is TGTGCCAGCTCGACTAGCGGGAGTCTCTACGAGCAGTACTTC.

In the case of this clonotype: Being one base from a much bigger clone, this may be a read error. Without the conserved terminal phenylalanine or tryptophan, this CDR3 likely stems from a read error. V and J are TRBV2 and TRBJ2-5; TRBD2 matches 12 bases. CDR3 length equals 16 residues. Germline V gene data show CDR1 as SNHLY and CDR2 as FYNNEI. Trimming removed 5 bases from V and 5 bases from J; junction bases left unmatched: 9. The CDR3 DNA follows: TGTGCCAGCAGTCCCAGGACTAGCGGGGCGAGGGAGACCCAGTACCTC. It codes for CASSPRTSGARETQYL.

In its sample, this clonotype was seen many times. The J gene is TRBJ2-5, the V gene TRBV20-1; TRBD2 matches at 7 bases. This CDR3 comprises 15 residues. From germline, CDR1 is DFQATT and CDR2 SNEGSKA (reference sequence). After removal of 0 bases from V and 2 bases from J, the junction contained 6 bases not matched to a gene. The CDR3, as DNA: TGCAGTGCTAGAGACGGCGGGAGAGAACAAGAGACCCAGTACTTC. It specifies CSARDGGREQETQYF.

This clonotype was seen repeatedly, ten times or more. The rearrangement uses TRBV20-1 and TRBJ2-7; TRBD1 is a possible D gene (6 bases). CDR3 length equals 10 residues. Germline values: CDR1 DFQATT, CDR2 SNEGSKA (reference sequence). Trimming pared 5 bases from V and 9 bases from J, leaving 11 bases between. CDR3: CSAPQGRQYF. The CDR3 DNA reads as TGCAGTGCTCCTCAGGGGAGGCAGTACTTC.

CDR3 DNA: TGTGCCAGCAGCCAAGAAACTACAGCGCCAAACGTCCTGACTTTC. Residues: CASSQETTAPNVLTF. V gene TRBV14 combines with J gene TRBJ2-6, with unresolved D. The CDR3 covers 15 residues. V dropped 0 bases and J dropped 10 bases, with 13 bases sitting between them. From germline, CDR1 is SGHDN and CDR2 FVKESK.